One sample yielded the 23 T cell receptor beta chains listed below, sequenced in a study of quantifying T cell responses using KT2 cells. The wider study: Reverse transcription used primers in the TCR alpha and beta constant regions.

An oligo carrying a UMI was ligated to the cDNA 3' end. The first PCR ran 3 to 5 cycles with an equimolar RC1.1 and RC1.2 beta primer mix. Each CDR3 protein gets one entry after TCRdb re-called the UMI-ligation and nested PCR reads with MiXCR. The sample contains approximately 54,000 distinct CDR3 sequences, around a tenth of which appear only once. Material for sequencing was PBMCs spiked with cells of the T cell clone KT2. The source is a human donor.

This clonotype occurred many times. CDR3 in amino acids: CASSPTGGAGTDTQYF. The CDR3 nucleotides read TGTGCCAGCAGCCCTACAGGGGGCGCGGGTACAGATACGCAGTATTTT. The chain uses TRBV7-3 and TRBJ2-3; 9 positions match TRBD1. The V and J ends lost 5 bases and 3 bases, in that order; junction bases with no gene match: 9. CDR1 is SGHTA, CDR2 FQGTGA, per germline. The CDR3 extends over 16 amino acids.

This clonotype occurred a few times. This rearrangement joins TRBV28 to TRBJ2-1; 10 nucleotides agree with TRBD2. V gave up 5 bases and J gave up 4 bases; unmatched junction bases: 5. The CDR3 length is 15 residues. CDR1 MDHEN and CDR2 SYDVKM come from the germline V gene. CDR3 bases: TGTGCCAGCAGTAAAAGCGGGAGGGAATACAATGAGCAGTTCTTC. It encodes CASSKSGREYNEQFF.

At least ten counts were recorded for this clonotype. J is TRBJ1-2 and V is TRBV11-3; 7 bases fit TRBD1. The CDR3 is made up of 16 amino acids. Germline V gene sequence: CDR1 SGHNT, CDR2 YENEEA. Trimming cost V 1 base and J 4 bases; bases outside gene matches: 9. CDR3 loop: CASSLGMTGFGYGYTF. CDR3 in DNA: TGTGCCAGCAGCTTAGGCATGACAGGGTTTGGCTATGGCTACACCTTC.

The J gene is TRBJ2-5, the V gene TRBV12-3 or TRBV12-4, with D possibly TRBD2 on 6 matching bases. The CDR3 is 14 residues long. The V gene lost 1 base and the J gene lost 3 bases, with 9 bases spanning the gap. In nucleotides, the CDR3 is TGTGCCAGCAGTTTAGTTAGCGGAAAAGAGACCCAGTACTTC. It encodes CASSLVSGKETQYF.

This clonotype is medium-sized. The genes are TRBV21-1 and TRBJ2-5; the DNA was not used to check the table's D call, TRBD1. TRBV21-1 is a recognized pseudogene. There are 16 residues in the CDR3. CDR3 DNA: TGTGCCAGCACTTCAGGAGGCAGGGGGCTTCGAGAGACCCAGTACTTC. Its translation: CASTSGGRGLRETQYF.

The chain has TRBV2 and TRBJ2-7; no firm D call. V lost 2 bases and J lost 4, with 9 bases in between. The CDR3 extends over 13 amino acids. Germline V lookup: CDR1 SNHLY, CDR2 FYNNEI. The CDR3 DNA follows: TGTGCCAGCAGTGAAAACAGACCGTACGAGCAGTACTTC. This translates into CASSENRPYEQYF.

This clonotype was seen ten or more times. This chain uses TRBV11-3 with TRBJ1-1; D might be TRBD1 (6 bases). The CDR3 runs 14 residues. The germline V and J ends were trimmed by 4 bases and 5 bases, with 14 bases remaining between them. Germline V gives CDR1 SGHNT, CDR2 YENEEA. The CDR3 DNA sequence: TGTGCCAGCAGCTCGGGCGTCAGGGGAACTGAAGCTTTCTTT. This codes for CASSSGVRGTEAFF.

This clonotype was detected only a few times. The V call is TRBV7-2, the J call TRBJ1-4; TRBD1 is a possible D gene (6 bases). CDR3 length: 14 amino acids. V shed 6 bases and J shed 6 bases, with 14 bases lying between them. Germline V gene lookup returns CDR1 SGHTA and CDR2 FQGNSA. The CDR3 DNA is TGTGCCAGCAGACAGGACAGAGGGGATGAAAAACTGTTTTTT. It encodes CASRQDRGDEKLFF. The full variable domain, completed using reference TRBV7-2 and TRBJ1-4, is GAGVSQSPSNKVTEKGKDVELRCDPISGHTALYWYRQSLGQGLEFLIYFQGNSAPDKSGLPSDRFSAERTGGSVSTLTIQRTQQEDSAVYLCASRQDRGDEKLFFGSGTQLSVL.

This clonotype was detected ten times or more. This chain links TRBV3-1 with TRBJ2-1; no clear D gene. Trimming pared 4 bases from V and 3 bases from J, leaving 7 bases between. CDR3 length: 13 residues. CDR1 is LGHDT, CDR2 YNNKEL, per germline (reference sequence). In nucleotides, the CDR3 is TGTGCCAGCAGCCCCTGGGACTACAATGAGCAGTTCTTC. Protein: CASSPWDYNEQFF.

Many counts were recorded for this clonotype. The chain is built from TRBV7-9 and TRBJ1-1; tentatively, D is TRBD1 (6 bases). The germline CDR1 and CDR2 sequences are SEHNR and FQNEAQ (reference sequence). The CDR3 loop spans 18 amino acids. Trimming removed 6 bases at V and 1 base at J, with 24 bases between. CDR3 DNA sequence: TGTGCCAGCAGGTCAGGCAGGCCAGGGGCTGCGTCGAACACTGAAGCTTTCTTT. The encoded protein is CASRSGRPGAASNTEAFF.

This clonotype has more than one count but fewer than ten. This chain joins TRBV27 and TRBJ1-6; D is uncertain. V gave up 2 bases and J gave up 5 bases, with 4 bases separating them. This CDR3 is built from 13 residues. In germline, CDR1 is MNHEY, CDR2 SMNVEV (reference sequence). CDR3 sequence: CASSLAHNSPLHF. The CDR3 region has the DNA TGTGCCAGCAGTTTAGCTCATAATTCACCCCTCCACTTT.

The chain combines TRBV30 with TRBJ1-5; D ambiguous. The CDR3 has 13 amino acids. From germline, CDR1 is GTSNPN and CDR2 SVGIG (reference sequence). The V and J ends lost 0 bases and 4 bases respectively, with 7 bases between them. CDR3 bases: TGTGCCTGGAGTGTACGAGGGAATCAGCCCCAGCATTTT. Amino acids: CAWSVRGNQPQHF.

V usage is TRBV6-6 and J usage is TRBJ2-7, with D unresolved. Trimming shortened V by 2 bases and J by 9 bases, and 14 bases separated the two germline ends. Germline loops: CDR1 MNHNY, CDR2 SVGAGI (reference sequence). The CDR3 totals 13 residues. Here the CDR3 DNA reads TGTGCCAGCAGTTACACGGGCCCCACCGGGCAGTACTTC. This translates into CASSYTGPTGQYF.

This sequence joins TRBV4-1 and TRBJ2-7; TRBD1 agrees at 8 bases. The CDR3 is made up of 15 amino acids. Germline V gene sequence: CDR1 MGHRA, CDR2 YSYEKL. V trimming: 5 bases; J trimming: 1 base; junction bases outside the gene matches: 7. The CDR3 nucleotides read TGCGCCAGCAGCTTCCGGACAGGGCCATCCTACGAGCAGTACTTC. It translates to CASSFRTGPSYEQYF.

This clonotype was seen a handful of times. This chain joins TRBV12-3 or TRBV12-4 and TRBJ1-4; D uncertain. This CDR3 has 13 amino acids. V dropped 3 bases and J dropped 2 bases, with 4 bases sitting between them. In DNA, the CDR3 is TGTGCCAGCAGTTTGAGGACTAATGAAAAACTGTTTTTT. Protein: CASSLRTNEKLFF.

V and J are TRBV7-8 and TRBJ1-5; TRBD1 might be the D (5 bases). This CDR3 is 15 amino acids long. Germline lookup yields CDR1 SGHVS and CDR2 FQNEAQ. Trimming took 5 bases from V and 4 from J, leaving 15 bases between them. The CDR3 nucleotides read TGTGCCAGCAGCCCGAGTAGACAGCGAAATCAGCCCCAGCATTTT. Amino acid sequence: CASSPSRQRNQPQHF. The whole variable domain, remainder taken from reference TRBV7-8 and TRBJ1-5, is GAGVSQSPRYKVAKRGQDVALRCDPISGHVSLFWYQQALGQGPEFLTYFQNEAQLDKSGLPSDRFFAERPEGSVSTLKIQRTQQEDSAVYLCASSPSRQRNQPQHFGDGTRLSIL.

This clonotype appeared a few times. V is TRBV5-6 and J is TRBJ2-4, with 7 nucleotides matching TRBD1. The V and J ends lost 5 bases and 0 bases, in that order; junction bases with no gene match: 5. Germline V gene lookup returns CDR1 SGHDT and CDR2 YYEEEE. The CDR3 is 15 amino acids. The CDR3 loop reads CASSETGLAKNIQYF. DNA for the CDR3: TGTGCCAGCAGTGAGACAGGGTTAGCCAAAAACATTCAGTACTTC.

The J gene is TRBJ1-1, the V gene TRBV29-1; possible D gene TRBD1, 5 bases. Germline V lookup: CDR1 SQVTM, CDR2 ANQGSEA. Trimming cost V 7 bases and J 11 bases, with 20 bases left between them. The CDR3 consists of 12 residues. The CDR3 spells CSGSREDLDAFF. CDR3 in DNA: TGCAGCGGGTCCAGGGAGGACCTCGACGCTTTCTTT.

The chain joins TRBV2 to TRBJ1-2; D gene unclear. The germline V and J ends were trimmed by 8 bases and 1 base, with 17 bases remaining between them. The CDR3 loop spans 15 amino acids. Germline assignment: CDR1 SNHLY and CDR2 FYNNEI. CDR3 in DNA: TGTGCCAGCTCTGACACACGCAACGGTAACTATGGCTACACCTTC. Amino acids: CASSDTRNGNYGYTF.

The table lists this clonotype with many counts. The V call is TRBV4-2, the J call TRBJ2-1; the D call may be TRBD1 or TRBD2 (5 bases each). The ends were cut back, 4 bases at V and 3 bases at J, with 10 bases in the middle. Germline V gene lookup returns CDR1 LGHNA and CDR2 YNFKEQ. This CDR3 contains 14 residues. CDR3 sequence: CASSRGTDYNEQFF. CDR3 DNA sequence: TGTGCCAGCAGCCGGGGGACGGACTACAATGAGCAGTTCTTC.

This rearrangement joins TRBV11-2 to TRBJ2-3; D gene ambiguous. Germline CDR1 and CDR2: SGHAT and FQNNGV. This CDR3 region has 14 residues. Trimming left V 5 bases short and J 2 bases short, with 11 bases between. The CDR3 DNA sequence: TGTGCCAGCAGCCTAATTACGATCACAGATACGCAGTATTTT. Its protein product is CASSLITITDTQYF.

This clonotype was seen repeatedly, ten times or more. The chain uses TRBV12-5 and TRBJ2-1; D perhaps matches TRBD2 (5 bases). This CDR3 has 14 amino acids. CDR1 is LGHNT and CDR2 is FRNRAP in the germline V gene. The V end was cut by 2 bases, the J end by 3 bases, with 8 bases between. CDR3 DNA sequence: TGTGCTAGTGGTTTGAGTAGCGACTACAATGAGCAGTTCTTC. Its protein is CASGLSSDYNEQFF. Combining the CDR3 with reference TRBV12-5 and TRBJ2-1 gives the whole variable domain DARVTQTPRHKVTEMGQEVTMRCQPILGHNTVFWYRQTMMQGLELLAYFRNRAPLDDSGMPKDRFSAEMPDATLATLKIQPSEPRDSAVYFCASGLSSDYNEQFFGPGTRLTVL.

This clonotype was seen once. A much larger clone differs by one base, so this may be a read error. V usage is TRBV12-3 or TRBV12-4 and J usage is TRBJ2-3; 10 bases match TRBD2. CDR3 length: 20 amino acids. The CDR3 DNA is TGTGCCAGCAGTTTAGCGTTAACTAGCGGGGCCCCTCTCAACACAGATACGCGGTATTTT. Its protein is CASSLALTSGAPLNTDTRYF.